Listed below are T cell receptor beta chains from one sample, sequenced in a study of beta chain features in type 1 diabetes. Assay: immunoSEQ multiplex PCR; the TCRdb copy retains only in-frame clones and omits some. Found here are about 400,000 clones, 10% to 15% of them singletons; the top ten hold more than 0.015%. Sequences were obtained from naive CD4+ T cells from blood. Receptors were obtained from a man aged 18 to 30 in good health. Each CDR3 is given with its conserved first and last residue. D genes are given only for firm matches. Expanded clones are given a class, and other clones once, few, many or no size at all.

v_call: TRBV4-3; clone_size: many; d_call: TRBD1; j_call: TRBJ2-5; cdr3_nt: TGCGCCAGCAGCCAAGTGGTGACAGGGGAAGAGACCCAGTACTTC; cdr3_aa: CASSQVVTGEETQYF
v_call: TRBV2; clone_size: NA; d_call: NA; j_call: TRBJ2-5; cdr3_nt: TGTGCCAGCAGGGGGGACACACATGGAGAGACCCAGTACTTC; cdr3_aa: CASRGDTHGETQYF
v_call: TRBV6-5; clone_size: NA; d_call: NA; j_call: TRBJ2-2; cdr3_nt: TGTGCCGGCGGGGCGGTCAACACCGGGGAGCTGTTTTTT; cdr3_aa: CAGGAVNTGELFF
v_call: TRBV20-1; clone_size: few; d_call: NA; j_call: TRBJ2-7; cdr3_nt: TGCAGTGCTAGTCTTCCCTACGAGCAGTACTTC; cdr3_aa: CSASLPYEQYF
v_call: TRBV29-1; clone_size: few; d_call: TRBD1; j_call: TRBJ2-7; cdr3_nt: TGCAGCGTTCGGGACAGGGGGACGGGATTCCCCTACGAGCAGTACTTC; cdr3_aa: CSVRDRGTGFPYEQYF
v_call: TRBV5-1; clone_size: NA; d_call: NA; j_call: TRBJ1-4; cdr3_nt: TGCGCCAGCAGCCGCGGGACGTGGGAGGAAAAACTGTTTTTT; cdr3_aa: CASSRGTWEEKLFF
v_call: TRBV29-1; clone_size: few; d_call: NA; j_call: TRBJ1-1; cdr3_nt: TGCAGCGTTCCGAAACAGGGGAACACTGAAGCTTTCTTT; cdr3_aa: CSVPKQGNTEAFF
v_call: TRBV6-1; clone_size: few; d_call: NA; j_call: TRBJ2-7; cdr3_nt: TGTGCCAGCAGTGAATCGCGAGACGAGCAGTACTTC; cdr3_aa: CASSESRDEQYF
v_call: TRBV29-1; clone_size: NA; d_call: NA; j_call: TRBJ2-5; cdr3_nt: TGCAGCGTTGACCGGGGGTATGAGACCCAGTACTTC; cdr3_aa: CSVDRGYETQYF
v_call: TRBV29-1; clone_size: NA; d_call: TRBD2; j_call: TRBJ2-1; cdr3_nt: TGCAGCGTTCAAATAGCGGGGGTCGGTGAGCAGTTCTTC; cdr3_aa: CSVQIAGVGEQFF
v_call: TRBV11-2; clone_size: NA; d_call: NA; j_call: TRBJ2-7; cdr3_nt: TGTGCCAGCAGCTTAAGGGTGGTTAGGGGTTCGGAGCAGTACTTC; cdr3_aa: CASSLRVVRGSEQYF
v_call: TRBV7-9; clone_size: NA; d_call: NA; j_call: TRBJ2-3; cdr3_nt: TGTGCCAGCAGCTTGTGGGCAACAGATACGCAGTATTTT; cdr3_aa: CASSLWATDTQYF
v_call: TRBV4-3; clone_size: few; d_call: TRBD1; j_call: TRBJ1-2; cdr3_nt: TGCGCCAGCAGCCCTCAGGGGGACAGGGATAAGGGCTACACCTTC; cdr3_aa: CASSPQGDRDKGYTF
v_call: TRBV4-2; clone_size: NA; d_call: TRBD1; j_call: TRBJ1-5; cdr3_nt: TGTGCCAGCAGCAAGTCCCAACAGGGGGATCAGCCCCAGCATTTT; cdr3_aa: CASSKSQQGDQPQHF
v_call: TRBV6-5; clone_size: few; d_call: TRBD1; j_call: TRBJ2-1; cdr3_nt: TGTGCCAGCAGTCCCCAGGGGGCCTACAATGAGCAGTTCTTC; cdr3_aa: CASSPQGAYNEQFF
v_call: TRBV9; clone_size: NA; d_call: NA; j_call: TRBJ2-7; cdr3_nt: TGTGCCAGCAGCGGTGGGGGGTCCCAATTCTACGAGCAGTACTTC; cdr3_aa: CASSGGGSQFYEQYF
v_call: TRBV28; clone_size: few; d_call: TRBD1; j_call: TRBJ2-1; cdr3_nt: TGTGCCAGCAGTTCCCCAACAGGGGGAAAGTTCTTC; cdr3_aa: CASSSPTGGKFF
v_call: TRBV18; clone_size: few; d_call: TRBD2; j_call: TRBJ2-2; cdr3_nt: TGTGCCAGCTCACCACGCGGGGGTACGGACACCGGGGAGCTGTTTTTT; cdr3_aa: CASSPRGGTDTGELFF
v_call: TRBV4-3; clone_size: few; d_call: NA; j_call: TRBJ2-2; cdr3_nt: TGCGCCAGCAGCCAAGAAGGCGGCAACACCGGGGAGCTGTTTTTT; cdr3_aa: CASSQEGGNTGELFF
v_call: TRBV28; clone_size: NA; d_call: NA; j_call: TRBJ1-2; cdr3_nt: TGTGCCAGCAGTTTGGGCCTGCAGGCCTCACATGGCTACACCTTC; cdr3_aa: CASSLGLQASHGYTF
v_call: TRBV7-3; clone_size: few; d_call: TRBD1; j_call: TRBJ1-6; cdr3_nt: TGTGCCAGCAGCTCCCTGAAACAGGGGAAGGACAATTCACCCCTCCACTTT; cdr3_aa: CASSSLKQGKDNSPLHF
v_call: TRBV13; clone_size: NA; d_call: TRBD1; j_call: TRBJ2-1; cdr3_nt: TGTGCCAGCAGCTTAGGGGCAGGGGGCTACAATGAGCAGTTCTTC; cdr3_aa: CASSLGAGGYNEQFF
v_call: TRBV7-8; clone_size: few; d_call: TRBD2; j_call: TRBJ2-1; cdr3_nt: TGTGCCAGCAGCTTAGGTCGGCGGGAGTCCTACAATGAGCAGTTCTTC; cdr3_aa: CASSLGRRESYNEQFF